This TCR beta chain was identified during a study of CD8 T cells in Susac syndrome. The V gene's germline CDR1 is MGHRA and CDR2 YSYEKL. The ends were cut back, 0 bases at V and 7 bases at J, with 10 bases in the middle. The CDR3 extends over 14 amino acids. The authors carried out high-throughput sequencing of TCR beta. They applied it to CD8+ and CD4+ T cells obtained from blood. Reverse transcription of about 0.45 to 1 ug RNA used random hexamers. TCRdb called the immunoSEQ multiplex PCR reads again in MiXCR, with one record for every CDR3 protein. Of some 450,000 distinct CDR3 sequences detected, 75% to 90% appear once; the ten largest clones hold 0.09% to 0.15%.

The sequence was obtained from a human donor with multiple sclerosis. Sample: CD8+ T cells from PBMCs. The chain links TRBV4-1 to TRBJ2-1; D remains ambiguous. CDR3 sequence reads: CASSQEIGMNEQFF. Here the CDR3 DNA reads TGCGCCAGCAGCCAAGAAATAGGTATGAATGAGCAGTTCTTC.